This entry concerns a single T cell receptor beta chain. Antigen: not known. The data are from a study of T cells in localized non-small cell lung cancer. Study-wide results and limits: Median approximately 58 top-100 tumor clones were shared with paired adjacent lung. Among the tissues sampled, uninvolved adjacent lung had the highest T cell clonality, above tumor.

Assay used: immunoSEQ multiplex PCR; TCRdb lists only in-frame clones, some missing. The profile shows 70,000 to 75,000 clones, approximately 84% of them singletons. Germline CDR1 LNHDA, CDR2 SQIVND (reference sequence). Deletions cut 6 bases from V and 8 bases from J, with 14 bases between. This CDR3 spans 13 amino acids. The receptor's source is a female donor aged 60 or older with stage I lung adenocarcinoma. The chain joins TRBV19 to TRBJ1-3; unclear D gene. Sequenced material: peripheral blood, taken before any cancer treatment. The CDR3 sequence is CASRFGLGDTIYF. The CDR3 region has the DNA TGTGCCAGTAGGTTTGGACTTGGGGACACCATATATTTT.